This TCR beta chain emerged from a study of T cell changes during pregnancy in multiple sclerosis. In its sample, this clone ranks as large. This table comes from immunoSEQ multiplex PCR, and its TCRdb copy is limited to in-frame clones, with some not included. This sample has 25,000 to 40,000 clones, with 75% to 90% found just once. Trimming removed 0 bases from V and 2 bases from J, with 11 bases in between. The CDR3 contains 16 residues. CDR1 and CDR2 (germline): LGHNA, YNFKEQ. This TCR derives from a female donor with multiple sclerosis, enrolled in a pregnancy study. J is TRBJ2-1 and V is TRBV4-2; D possibly corresponds to TRBD2 (6 bases). The sample here was CD8+ T cells from peripheral blood mononuclear cells, taken in the second trimester of pregnancy. The chain's CDR3 is CASSQDGTGTYNEQFF. In nucleotides, the CDR3 is TGTGCCAGCAGCCAAGATGGGACTGGGACCTACAATGAGCAGTTCTTC.